These T cell receptor beta chains were read from a single sample in a study of technical replicates of blood from several donors. Method: immunoSEQ multiplex PCR; TCRdb's copy keeps in-frame clones and lacks some. The sample lists more than 80,000 clones; 85% to 95% were seen once. The sequenced sample consisted of T cells isolated from PBMCs. Source of these receptors: a human donor in good health. The CDR3 runs from the conserved cysteine through the conserved F or W. Fields, in order: V gene, clone size, D gene, J gene, CDR3 protein, CDR3 DNA. A D gene is named only where the DNA matches it firmly. A row's size may be missing; if present it is once, few, many or a size class.

v_call: TRBV7-2; clone_size: once; d_call: TRBD1; j_call: TRBJ2-5; cdr3_aa: CASSLEGAGETQYF; cdr3_nt: TGTGCCAGCAGCTTAGAGGGGGCCGGAGAGACCCAGTACTTC
v_call: TRBV4-2; clone_size: NA; d_call: TRBD1; j_call: TRBJ1-4; cdr3_aa: CASSQVGQGGPNEKLFF; cdr3_nt: TGTGCCAGCAGCCAAGTGGGACAGGGCGGTCCTAATGAAAAACTGTTTTTT
v_call: TRBV19; clone_size: NA; d_call: TRBD1; j_call: TRBJ1-1; cdr3_aa: CASIVGQGSNTEAFF; cdr3_nt: TGTGCCAGTATAGTTGGACAGGGTTCGAACACTGAAGCTTTCTTT
v_call: TRBV6-5; clone_size: NA; d_call: TRBD2; j_call: TRBJ2-1; cdr3_aa: CASSWREYNEQFF; cdr3_nt: TGTGCCAGCAGTTGGCGGGAGTACAATGAGCAGTTCTTC
v_call: TRBV27; clone_size: NA; d_call: NA; j_call: TRBJ2-1; cdr3_aa: CASSLIALNEQFF; cdr3_nt: TGTGCCAGCAGTTTAATAGCGTTGAATGAGCAGTTCTTC
v_call: TRBV15; clone_size: NA; d_call: TRBD1; j_call: TRBJ2-5; cdr3_aa: CATSADRALETQYF; cdr3_nt: TGTGCCACCAGCGCAGACAGGGCTTTGGAGACCCAGTACTTC
v_call: TRBV11-3; clone_size: NA; d_call: TRBD1; j_call: TRBJ2-1; cdr3_aa: CASSGTGYEQFF; cdr3_nt: TGTGCCAGCAGTGGGACAGGGTACGAGCAGTTCTTC
v_call: TRBV5-1; clone_size: once; d_call: TRBD2; j_call: TRBJ2-1; cdr3_aa: CASSLEFGTSGRILGQFF; cdr3_nt: TGCGCCAGCAGCTTGGAGTTCGGGACTAGCGGGAGGATCTTAGGGCAGTTCTTC
v_call: TRBV9; clone_size: NA; d_call: TRBD2; j_call: TRBJ2-7; cdr3_aa: CASSVYPGGTYEQYF; cdr3_nt: TGTGCCAGCAGCGTATATCCGGGAGGGACCTACGAGCAGTACTTC
v_call: TRBV5-4; clone_size: NA; d_call: NA; j_call: TRBJ1-5; cdr3_aa: CASSSPNQPQHF; cdr3_nt: TGTGCCAGCAGCTCCCCTAATCAGCCCCAGCATTTT
v_call: TRBV4-1; clone_size: NA; d_call: NA; j_call: TRBJ1-1; cdr3_aa: CASRLNGINTEAFF; cdr3_nt: TGCGCCAGCAGGCTCAACGGTATTAACACTGAAGCTTTCTTT
v_call: TRBV14; clone_size: NA; d_call: NA; j_call: TRBJ1-4; cdr3_aa: CASSPRAPGATNEKLFF; cdr3_nt: TGTGCCAGCAGCCCAAGGGCGCCGGGGGCAACTAATGAAAAACTGTTTTTT